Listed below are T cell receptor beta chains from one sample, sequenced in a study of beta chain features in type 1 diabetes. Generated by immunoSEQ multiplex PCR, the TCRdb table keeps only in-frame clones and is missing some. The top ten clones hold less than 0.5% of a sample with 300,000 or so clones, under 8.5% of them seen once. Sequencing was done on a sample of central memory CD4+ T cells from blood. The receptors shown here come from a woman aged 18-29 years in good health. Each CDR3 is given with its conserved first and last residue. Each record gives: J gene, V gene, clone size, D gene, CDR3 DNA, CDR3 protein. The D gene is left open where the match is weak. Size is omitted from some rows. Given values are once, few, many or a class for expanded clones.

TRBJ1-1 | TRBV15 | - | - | TGTGCCACCAGCAGAGATCCTCCAGAGGGAGCTTTCTTT | CATSRDPPEGAFF
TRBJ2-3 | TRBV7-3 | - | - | TGTGCCAGCAGCTCGGGACTCGTGTCGGATACGCAGTATTTT | CASSSGLVSDTQYF
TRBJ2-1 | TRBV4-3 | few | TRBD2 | TGCGCCAGCAGCCTCCGACTAGCGGGAGGCAATGAGCAGTTCTTC | CASSLRLAGGNEQFF
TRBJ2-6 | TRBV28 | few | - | TGTGCCAGCAGTTTTCTTCTGAGCTCTGGGGCCAACGTCCTGACTTTC | CASSFLLSSGANVLTF
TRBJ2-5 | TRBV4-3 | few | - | TGCGCCAGCAGCCTTAGGGGCCAAGAGACCCAGTACTTC | CASSLRGQETQYF
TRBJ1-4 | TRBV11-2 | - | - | TGTGCCAGCAGCGTAACCCCGGACAGCATGAATGAAAAACTGTTTTTT | CASSVTPDSMNEKLFF
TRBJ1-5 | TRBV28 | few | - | TGTGCCAGCAGGCTCCGGAGAGGGAGAGAGCAGCCCCAGCATTTT | CASRLRRGREQPQHF
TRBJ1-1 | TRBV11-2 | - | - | TGTGCCAGCAGCACTTACACTGAAGCTTTCTTT | CASSTYTEAFF
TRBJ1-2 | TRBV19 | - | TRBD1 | TGTGCCAGTAGTAATCAGGGGGAGTACTATGGCTACACCTTC | CASSNQGEYYGYTF
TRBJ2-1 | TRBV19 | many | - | TGTGCCAGTAGTGTCGGGAGTTTTTACAATGAGCAGTTCTTC | CASSVGSFYNEQFF
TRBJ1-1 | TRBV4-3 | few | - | TGCGCCAGCAGCCAAGATCACAGGGACCCTTTCGAAGCTTTCTTT | CASSQDHRDPFEAFF
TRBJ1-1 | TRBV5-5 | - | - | TGTGCCAGCAGCTTGGAAGAGAACACTGAAGCTTTCTTT | CASSLEENTEAFF